In this sample, the clone carrying this T cell receptor beta chain turned up a few times. The sample originates from a study of T-cell memory formation after mild COVID-19. After removal of 0 bases from V and 7 bases from J, the junction contained 8 bases not matched to a gene. From germline, CDR1 is SGHRS and CDR2 YFSETQ. CDR3 length: 17 amino acids. Sample barcodes and UMIs were carried by the TCR alpha and TCR beta cDNA libraries that 5'RACE generated with constant-segment primers. TCRdb used MiXCR to reprocess the 5' RACE reads, holding one entry per CDR3 protein. The sample has over 70,000 distinct CDR3 sequences; less than 15% are singletons.

The sequence was obtained from a man between 18 and 29 years old who had mild COVID-19 (a few samples of this study predate the infection). Cell type and time point are not known. The rearrangement links TRBV5-1 to TRBJ2-1; 12 positions match TRBD2. Sequencing was performed on PBMCs or a T cell subset sorted from them (not recorded which). CDR3 in amino acids: CASSLEASGGAQNEQFF. The CDR3 DNA follows: TGCGCCAGCAGCTTGGAGGCTAGCGGGGGGGCTCAGAATGAGCAGTTCTTC.